This TCR beta chain is from a study of T cells in Graves' hyperthyroidism and ophthalmopathy. General study findings and limits: Most thyroid clonotypes expanded above 0.001 were also detected in blood. Patients with ophthalmopathy were separated from those with stable hyperthyroidism by a 13 V-J model.

A roughly 9.1 ml volume of fresh peripheral blood provided the PBMCs. There are a few counts of this clonotype. Its antigen is unknown. Researchers took RNA transcripts and amplified the TCR beta CDR3 regions from them. Using the HTBI primer set, a first-round RT-PCR was run on the TCR CDR3. Using its own MiXCR run on the multiplex PCR reads, TCRdb lists one record per CDR3 protein. The sample has 340,000 or so distinct CDR3 sequences; approximately 16% are singletons. V was trimmed by 7 bases and J by 6 bases, leaving 16 bases between them. The CDR3 contains 14 residues. Germline V lookup: CDR1 MDHEN, CDR2 SYDVKM.

The chain links TRBV28 to TRBJ1-5, with D tentatively TRBD1 (6 bases). The sample taken for sequencing was blood. This TCR came from a man between 25 and 39 years old with Graves' hyperthyroidism. The DNA for the CDR3 is TGTGCCAGCAAGGCTACAGGGTATATTCAGCCCCAGCATTTT. Amino acids: CASKATGYIQPQHF. Together with reference TRBV28 and TRBJ1-5, the CDR3 gives the full variable domain: DVKVTQSSRYLVKRTGEKVFLECVQDMDHENMFWYRQDPGLGLRLIYFSYDVKMKEKGDIPEGYSVSREKKERFSLILESASTNQTSMYLCASKATGYIQPQHFGDGTRLSIL.